The rows below give T cell receptor beta chains drawn from one sample of a study of cytomegalovirus exposure and HLA in healthy donors. Clones were read by immunoSEQ multiplex PCR, and TCRdb kept only the in-frame ones, dropping some. The sample lists 70,000 to 90,000 clones, about three quarters occurring once. Sequenced material: PBMCs. These receptors all stem from a male donor in good health and CMV-seropositive. The CDR3 runs from the conserved cysteine through the conserved F or W. The order of the fields is clone size, V gene, J gene, D gene, CDR3 protein, CDR3 DNA. D genes are given only for firm matches. Clone size appears in some rows only: once, few, many, or a class for an expanded clone.

clone_size: -
v_call: TRBV2
j_call: TRBJ2-7
d_call: -
cdr3_aa: CASSERTTKTYEQYF
cdr3_nt: TGTGCCAGCAGTGAAAGGACTACCAAAACCTACGAGCAGTACTTC

clone_size: -
v_call: TRBV28
j_call: TRBJ2-3
d_call: -
cdr3_aa: CASSNLGGTVSTDTQYF
cdr3_nt: TGTGCCAGCAGTAACCTCGGAGGGACCGTTAGCACAGATACGCAGTATTTT

clone_size: -
v_call: TRBV18
j_call: TRBJ2-3
d_call: -
cdr3_aa: CASSPLGGNLGTDTQYF
cdr3_nt: TGTGCCAGCTCACCCCTTGGGGGGAACCTTGGCACAGATACGCAGTATTTT

clone_size: -
v_call: TRBV18
j_call: TRBJ2-1
d_call: TRBD2
cdr3_aa: CASSPLAGAVNEQFF
cdr3_nt: TGTGCCAGCTCACCACTAGCGGGGGCAGTCAATGAGCAGTTCTTC

clone_size: -
v_call: TRBV6-1
j_call: TRBJ2-1
d_call: -
cdr3_aa: CASSEALRGIGRYNEQFF
cdr3_nt: TGTGCCAGCAGTGAAGCGCTCCGGGGGATCGGGCGCTACAATGAGCAGTTCTTC

clone_size: few
v_call: TRBV5-8
j_call: TRBJ2-3
d_call: -
cdr3_aa: CASSLDSNTDTQYF
cdr3_nt: TGTGCCAGCAGCTTGGATAGTAACACAGATACGCAGTATTTT

clone_size: -
v_call: TRBV21-1
j_call: TRBJ2-7
d_call: -
cdr3_aa: CASSKGQAGGIYEQYF
cdr3_nt: TGTGCCAGCAGCAAAGGACAGGCGGGGGGGATATACGAGCAGTACTTC

clone_size: -
v_call: TRBV29-1
j_call: TRBJ2-7
d_call: TRBD2
cdr3_aa: CSVAGLADVLSGVQYF
cdr3_nt: TGCAGCGTTGCGGGACTAGCGGACGTCCTTTCGGGTGTTCAGTACTTC

clone_size: -
v_call: TRBV27
j_call: TRBJ2-5
d_call: -
cdr3_aa: CASSNGRGRSETQYF
cdr3_nt: TGTGCCAGCAGCAACGGGCGGGGAAGGTCAGAGACCCAGTACTTC

clone_size: once
v_call: TRBV7-9
j_call: TRBJ2-1
d_call: TRBD2
cdr3_aa: CASSLVPGGKYNEQFF
cdr3_nt: TGTGCCAGCAGCTTAGTTCCGGGAGGGAAATACAATGAGCAGTTCTTC

clone_size: -
v_call: TRBV19
j_call: TRBJ2-1
d_call: TRBD2
cdr3_aa: CASSHQRGDEQFF
cdr3_nt: TGTGCCAGTAGCCACCAGCGGGGGGATGAGCAGTTCTTC

clone_size: -
v_call: TRBV21-1
j_call: TRBJ2-2
d_call: -
cdr3_aa: CASRCPGQGAGGELFF
cdr3_nt: TGTGCCAGCAGGTGCCCGGGACAGGGGGCGGGGGGGGAGCTGTTTTTT

clone_size: -
v_call: TRBV19
j_call: TRBJ2-7
d_call: -
cdr3_aa: CASKKTDAYEQYF
cdr3_nt: TGTGCCAGTAAAAAGACAGATGCCTACGAGCAGTACTTC

clone_size: -
v_call: TRBV27
j_call: TRBJ2-1
d_call: TRBD2
cdr3_aa: CASSSPRGDYNEQFF
cdr3_nt: TGTGCCAGCAGTTCCCCGCGGGGGGATTACAATGAGCAGTTCTTC

clone_size: -
v_call: TRBV2
j_call: TRBJ2-1
d_call: -
cdr3_aa: CASSDGAGVGNEQFF
cdr3_nt: TGTGCCAGCAGTGATGGGGCAGGGGTTGGCAATGAGCAGTTCTTC

clone_size: -
v_call: TRBV27
j_call: TRBJ2-1
d_call: -
cdr3_aa: CASSLGGYTYNEQFF
cdr3_nt: TGTGCCAGCAGTTTAGGGGGGTATACCTACAATGAGCAGTTCTTC

clone_size: -
v_call: TRBV9
j_call: TRBJ2-3
d_call: -
cdr3_aa: CASSVVGSTDTQYF
cdr3_nt: TGTGCCAGCAGCGTAGTCGGTAGCACAGATACGCAGTATTTT

clone_size: -
v_call: TRBV19
j_call: TRBJ2-5
d_call: -
cdr3_aa: CASSIVSRVGETQYF
cdr3_nt: TGTGCCAGTAGTATAGTATCCAGGGTTGGAGAGACCCAGTACTTC

clone_size: -
v_call: TRBV2
j_call: TRBJ1-1
d_call: TRBD1
cdr3_aa: CASSDDRAMNTEAFF
cdr3_nt: TGTGCCAGCAGTGACGACAGGGCCATGAACACTGAAGCTTTCTTT

clone_size: -
v_call: TRBV5-1
j_call: TRBJ2-1
d_call: -
cdr3_aa: CASSLAAERFSYNEQFF
cdr3_nt: TGCGCCAGCAGCTTGGCGGCCGAGCGATTTTCCTACAATGAGCAGTTCTTC

clone_size: -
v_call: TRBV5-4
j_call: TRBJ2-5
d_call: TRBD1
cdr3_aa: CASSLEGQVSSSQYF
cdr3_nt: TGTGCCAGCAGCTTGGAGGGACAGGTGTCTTCGTCCCAGTACTTC

clone_size: few
v_call: TRBV18
j_call: TRBJ2-1
d_call: TRBD2
cdr3_aa: CASSPPSGEREGEQFF
cdr3_nt: TGTGCCAGCTCCCCCCCGAGTGGGGAGCGGGAGGGAGAGCAGTTCTTC

clone_size: -
v_call: TRBV2
j_call: TRBJ2-1
d_call: TRBD2
cdr3_aa: CASSPKDPGGNEQFF
cdr3_nt: TGTGCCAGCAGTCCTAAGGATCCGGGGGGGAATGAGCAGTTCTTC

clone_size: -
v_call: TRBV28
j_call: TRBJ2-3
d_call: -
cdr3_aa: CASSSDVPGTQYF
cdr3_nt: TGTGCCAGTAGTTCGGATGTACCGGGTACGCAGTATTTT

clone_size: once
v_call: TRBV10-3
j_call: TRBJ1-3
d_call: -
cdr3_aa: CAISPPGSGNTIYF
cdr3_nt: TGTGCCATCAGCCCACCAGGCTCTGGAAACACCATATATTTT

clone_size: -
v_call: TRBV6-4
j_call: TRBJ2-5
d_call: TRBD1
cdr3_aa: CASREGQEETQYF
cdr3_nt: TGTGCCAGCAGGGAGGGACAGGAAGAGACCCAGTACTTC

clone_size: -
v_call: TRBV4-1
j_call: TRBJ1-2
d_call: -
cdr3_aa: CASSQAQGTGSGLPYGYTF
cdr3_nt: TGCGCCAGCAGCCAGGCCCAGGGAACAGGCTCAGGGCTTCCATATGGCTACACCTTC

clone_size: few
v_call: TRBV11-2
j_call: TRBJ1-1
d_call: TRBD1
cdr3_aa: CASSLEGQGIRPHYGTEAFF
cdr3_nt: TGTGCCAGCAGCTTAGAGGGACAGGGGATTAGGCCCCACTACGGCACTGAAGCTTTCTTT

clone_size: -
v_call: TRBV9
j_call: TRBJ2-1
d_call: TRBD2
cdr3_aa: CASSPGTSTHNEQFF
cdr3_nt: TGTGCCAGCAGCCCAGGGACTAGCACCCACAATGAGCAGTTCTTC

clone_size: -
v_call: TRBV10-1
j_call: TRBJ1-3
d_call: TRBD1
cdr3_aa: CASSAGQGTNTIYF
cdr3_nt: TGCGCCAGCAGTGCAGGACAGGGGACAAACACCATATATTTT

clone_size: -
v_call: TRBV19
j_call: TRBJ2-4
d_call: -
cdr3_aa: CASSIGRILAKNIQYF
cdr3_nt: TGTGCCAGTAGTATTGGCAGGATTCTAGCCAAAAACATTCAGTACTTC

clone_size: -
v_call: TRBV19
j_call: TRBJ1-1
d_call: TRBD1
cdr3_aa: CASSDPGQGPVNTEAFF
cdr3_nt: TGTGCCAGTAGCGATCCGGGACAGGGACCGGTGAACACTGAAGCTTTCTTT

clone_size: -
v_call: TRBV7-6
j_call: TRBJ2-1
d_call: -
cdr3_aa: CASSFGPRAGWESGEQFF
cdr3_nt: TGTGCCAGCAGCTTTGGCCCCAGGGCAGGGTGGGAATCAGGTGAGCAGTTCTTC

clone_size: -
v_call: TRBV7-9
j_call: TRBJ1-1
d_call: -
cdr3_aa: CAQGMNTEAFF
cdr3_nt: TGTGCCCAGGGAATGAACACTGAAGCTTTCTTT

clone_size: -
v_call: TRBV5-1
j_call: TRBJ2-1
d_call: TRBD2
cdr3_aa: CASSISAGDYNEQFF
cdr3_nt: TGCGCCAGCAGTATTTCCGCGGGGGACTACAATGAGCAGTTCTTC

clone_size: -
v_call: TRBV2
j_call: TRBJ2-6
d_call: -
cdr3_aa: CASRFEVYATGANVLTF
cdr3_nt: TGTGCCAGCCGTTTTGAGGTCTACGCAACTGGGGCCAACGTCCTGACTTTC

clone_size: -
v_call: TRBV7-3
j_call: TRBJ2-2
d_call: TRBD2
cdr3_aa: CASSLRVLGASGRTGELFF
cdr3_nt: TGTGCCAGCAGCTTAAGAGTCCTAGGGGCTAGCGGGAGAACCGGGGAGCTGTTTTTT

clone_size: -
v_call: TRBV2
j_call: TRBJ2-1
d_call: TRBD2
cdr3_aa: CASNPSGGYNEQFF
cdr3_nt: TGTGCCAGCAATCCTAGCGGGGGGTACAATGAGCAGTTCTTC